These 27 T cell receptor beta chains were all obtained from the same sample, sequenced in a study of cytomegalovirus exposure and HLA in healthy donors. Use of 60 Vbeta and 13 Jbeta primers characterized the PCR. Assay used: immunoSEQ multiplex PCR; TCRdb lists only in-frame clones, some missing. The sample includes roughly 190,000 clones, 75% to 90% of them seen just once. Specimen: PBMCs. These receptors were obtained from a middle-aged man in good health and CMV-seropositive.

The chain recombines TRBV9 with TRBJ1-4; a weak D match, TRBD1 (5 bases). The CDR3 extends over 15 amino acids. Trimming left V 4 bases short and J 8 bases short, with 18 bases between. Germline-derived CDR1 and CDR2 are SGDLS and YYNGEE. The CDR3 is CASSPNPDRSEKLFF. CDR3 coding DNA: TGTGCCAGCAGCCCCAACCCCGACAGATCCGAAAAACTGTTTTTT.

The V and J genes are TRBV2 and TRBJ1-2; D is unresolved. Trimming stripped 11 bases from V and 1 base from J, with 14 bases between. Germline V gene lookup returns CDR1 SNHLY and CDR2 FYNNEI. This CDR3 region has 13 residues. CDR3 sequence reads: CAAGEEGNYGYTF. CDR3 sequence (DNA): TGTGCCGCCGGGGAAGAGGGTAACTATGGCTACACCTTC.

V and J are TRBV7-2 and TRBJ2-7; D ambiguous. Deletions cut 4 bases from V and 6 bases from J, with 16 bases between. The germline CDR1 and CDR2 sequences are SGHTA and FQGNSA. The CDR3 has 14 amino acids. CDR3 sequence reads: CASSSPTAMGEQYF. The CDR3 DNA sequence: TGTGCCAGCAGCTCCCCGACTGCGATGGGCGAGCAGTACTTC. The full variable domain, rest sourced from reference TRBV7-2 and TRBJ2-7, is GAGVSQSPSNKVTEKGKDVELRCDPISGHTALYWYRQSLGQGLEFLIYFQGNSAPDKSGLPSDRFSAERTGGSVSTLTIQRTQQEDSAVYLCASSSPTAMGEQYFGPGTRLTVT.

This chain connects TRBV29-1 to TRBJ1-3; D uncertain. The length of the CDR3 is 14 residues. The V end was cut by 5 bases, the J end by 0 bases, with 11 bases between. Germline values: CDR1 SQVTM, CDR2 ANQGSEA. The CDR3 bases are TGCAGCGTTTCCAGGTTTGGCTCTGGAAACACCATATATTTT. Amino acids: CSVSRFGSGNTIYF.

The chain uses TRBV5-1 and TRBJ2-7; TRBD1 matches 10 bases. Germline V CDR1 and CDR2: SGHRS, YFSETQ. The V and J ends lost 4 bases and 3 bases, in that order; junction bases with no gene match: 7. The CDR3 extends over 15 amino acids. For the CDR3, the DNA is TGCGCCAGCAGCCCCACCGGGACAGGGGTCTACGAGCAGTACTTC. Translation gives CASSPTGTGVYEQYF.

This clone was seen a single time. The rearrangement joins TRBV30 to TRBJ1-3; D remains ambiguous. CDR1 is GTSNPN, CDR2 SVGIG, per germline (reference sequence). Trimming took off 0 bases at V and 4 bases at J, with 13 bases between the two ends. The CDR3 loop spans 15 amino acids. This chain's CDR3 is CAWSVFRVPGNTIYF. CDR3 nucleotides: TGTGCCTGGAGTGTGTTCCGGGTACCCGGAAACACCATATATTTT.

V is TRBV21-1 and J is TRBJ2-7; no check of the table's D call, TRBD1, against the DNA was made. TRBV21-1 is recorded as a pseudogene. The CDR3 has 14 residues. CDR3 sequence: CASSGTASSYEQYF. CDR3 nucleotide sequence: TGTGCCAGCAGCGGGACAGCCAGCTCCTACGAGCAGTACTTC.

The rearrangement links TRBV5-1 to TRBJ2-3, with D perhaps TRBD1 (5 bases). This CDR3 has 13 residues. The germline V gene encodes CDR1 SGHRS and CDR2 YFSETQ. The V end lost 0 bases, the J end lost 3 bases, and 5 bases lay between the germline ends. The CDR3 loop is CASSLGQTDTQYF. CDR3 coding DNA: TGCGCCAGCAGCTTGGGACAGACAGATACGCAGTATTTT.

The CDR3: CASMRGAGNIQYF. CDR3 DNA sequence: TGTGCCAGCATGAGGGGAGCGGGGAACATTCAGTACTTC. J is TRBJ2-4 and V is TRBV7-2, with TRBD2 matching 7 bases. Germline CDR1 reads SGHTA; CDR2 reads FQGNSA. The CDR3 runs 13 residues. Losses at the gene ends were 7 bases for V and 7 bases for J; bases not matched to a gene: 7.

The chain employs TRBV19 and TRBJ2-7; TRBD2 agrees at 8 bases. The CDR3 runs 16 residues. V shed 8 bases, J shed 2 bases, and the junction held 14 bases outside the gene matches. Germline V gene lookup returns CDR1 LNHDA and CDR2 SQIVND (reference sequence). CDR3 coding DNA: TGTGCCAGTGCCGGCCGTCCGGGGGGGACCCCCTACGAGCAGTACTTC. This translates into CASAGRPGGTPYEQYF.

V and J are TRBV7-6 and TRBJ1-4; D is undetermined. The CDR3 runs to 14 residues. The germline V gene encodes CDR1 SGHVS and CDR2 FNYEAQ. V lost 0 bases to trimming and J lost 8 bases, with 10 bases between them. CDR3 amino acids: CASSLARSGEKLFF. CDR3 DNA: TGTGCCAGCAGCTTAGCTAGGTCGGGAGAAAAACTGTTTTTT.

This clone showed up just a few times. J is TRBJ2-5 and V is TRBV27; D unclear. The closer fit of TRBJ2-7 to the DNA end suggests the J call may be wrong. The CDR3 extends over 13 amino acids. Germline assignment: CDR1 MNHEY and CDR2 SMNVEV (reference sequence). The CDR3 protein is CASKSSSSYEQYF. For the CDR3, the DNA is TGTGCCAGCAAAAGCTCGAGCTCCTACGAGCAGTACTTC.

The chain combines TRBV6-5 with TRBJ2-5; D remains unclear. The CDR3 runs to 14 residues. V lost 5 bases to trimming and J lost 3 bases, with 13 bases between them. Germline CDR1 and CDR2: MNHEY and SVGAGI. In DNA form, the CDR3 reads TGTGCCAGCAGTACCCCCAGACTGGAAGAGACCCAGTACTTC. This sequence encodes CASSTPRLEETQYF.

V gene TRBV19 combines with J gene TRBJ2-5; 7 bases agree with TRBD2. Per germline, CDR1 LNHDA and CDR2 SQIVND (reference sequence). V trimming: 5 bases; J trimming: 4 bases; junction bases outside the gene matches: 7. The CDR3 has 14 residues. The CDR3 DNA reads TGTGCCAGTAGTCCCGGGGAGGGAGGAGAGACCCAGTACTTC. The encoded protein is CASSPGEGGETQYF.

This clone is a singleton in its sample. The V and J genes are TRBV30 and TRBJ1-1; TRBD1 aligns across 7 bases. Germline V CDR1 and CDR2: GTSNPN, SVGIG (reference sequence). The CDR3 sequence is 17 residues long. After removal of 2 bases from V and 0 bases from J, the junction contained 12 bases not matched to a gene. CDR3 DNA sequence: TGTGCCTGGAGTCTCTTCGCCTGGGACAGAATGAACACTGAAGCTTTCTTT. The encoded protein is CAWSLFAWDRMNTEAFF.

The J gene is TRBJ2-5, the V gene TRBV6-6; 8 positions agree with TRBD2. The CDR3 runs to 13 residues. Unmatched junction bases numbered 5, after V lost 6 bases and J lost 5 bases. Germline V gene data show CDR1 as MNHNY and CDR2 as SVGAGI (reference sequence). The CDR3 loop reads CASRQTSAETQYF. The CDR3 nucleotides are TGTGCCAGCAGACAGACTAGCGCGGAGACCCAGTACTTC.

Only one count was recorded for this clone. At one of its ends the junction is not consistent with the germline gene, which may arise from a read error. The chain has TRBV7-7 and TRBJ2-1, with D possibly TRBD1 on 7 matching bases. Germline CDR1 is SSHAT and CDR2 is FNYEAQ (reference sequence). This CDR3 contains 12 residues. CDR3 sequence (DNA): TGTGCTAGCAGCTCAGGGGGGAATGAGCAGTTCTTC. It is translated as CASSSGGNEQFF. Based on the CDR3 plus reference TRBV7-7 and TRBJ2-1, the full variable domain is GAGVSQSPRYKVTKRGQDVTLRCDPISSHATLYWYQQALGQGPEFLTYFNYEAQPDKSGLPSDRFSAERPEGSISTLTIQRTEQRDSAMYRCASSSGGNEQFFGPGTRLTVL.

The V call is TRBV7-6, the J call TRBJ2-5, with 8 positions matching TRBD2. V was clipped by 5 bases and J by 4 bases; unmatched bases: 12. Per germline, CDR1 SGHVS and CDR2 FNYEAQ. This CDR3 contains 16 residues. CDR3 residues: CASSQAGALSIETQYF. CDR3 in DNA: TGTGCCAGCAGCCAAGCGGGGGCCCTCTCTATAGAGACCCAGTACTTC.

The genes are TRBV6-5 and TRBJ1-2; TRBD1 matches at 7 bases. CDR3 length equals 13 residues. After removal of 6 bases from V and 6 bases from J, the junction contained 7 bases not matched to a gene. Germline lookup yields CDR1 MNHEY and CDR2 SVGAGI. The CDR3 loop is CASSLDRVHGYTF. In DNA form, the CDR3 reads TGTGCCAGCAGCCTCGACAGGGTGCATGGCTACACCTTC.

The chain uses TRBV15 and TRBJ1-6, with 7 bases fitting TRBD1. The CDR3 sequence is 15 residues long. Trimming took 1 base from V and 10 from J; bases not matched to a gene: 7. Germline-derived CDR1 and CDR2 are LNHNV and YYDKDF (reference sequence). In DNA, the CDR3 is TGTGCCACCAGCAGAGGATTAGACAGGGACTCACCCCTCCACTTT. It is translated as CATSRGLDRDSPLHF.

This chain connects TRBV6-1 to TRBJ2-7, with D hard to call. CDR1 and CDR2 (germline): MNHNS, SASEGT. V lost 2 bases, J lost 5 bases, and 4 bases lay in between. The length of the CDR3 is 11 residues. CDR3 in DNA: TGTGCCAGCAGTGAATTAAACGAGCAGTACTTC. Encoded protein: CASSELNEQYF.

V gene TRBV5-4 combines with J gene TRBJ2-2; D ambiguous. With 4 bases removed from V and 3 bases from J, the gap between germline ends came to 7 bases. The germline CDR1 and CDR2 sequences are SGHNT and YYREEE (reference sequence). This CDR3 is built from 13 residues. The CDR3 loop reads CASSLDYTGELFF. The CDR3 DNA reads TGTGCCAGCAGCCTTGACTACACCGGGGAGCTGTTTTTT.

This clone has just a few counts. The chain carries TRBV6-5 and TRBJ1-1; TRBD1 matches 7 bases. V was clipped by 6 bases and J by 2 bases; unmatched bases: 6. The CDR3 contains 14 residues. Germline CDR1 is MNHEY and CDR2 is SVGAGI. CDR3 sequence reads: CASRSGGFNTEAFF. CDR3 nucleotides: TGTGCCAGCAGGTCAGGGGGATTTAACACTGAAGCTTTCTTT.

The chain uses TRBV27 and TRBJ2-7; 7 nucleotides line up with TRBD2. The CDR3 length is 16 residues. The V and J ends lost 8 bases and 0 bases, in that order; junction bases with no gene match: 13. From germline, CDR1 is MNHEY and CDR2 SMNVEV (reference sequence). CDR3 bases: TGTGCCAGCTCCCCCCTCGGGCGGGGGAGCTCCTACGAGCAGTACTTC. Translation: CASSPLGRGSSYEQYF.

The chain recombines TRBV4-3 with TRBJ1-3, with D tentatively TRBD1 (5 bases). The CDR3 sequence is 17 residues long. Trimming cost V 0 bases and J 0 bases, with 12 bases left between them. Germline CDR1 reads LGHNA; CDR2 reads YSLEER. The CDR3 region has the DNA TGCGCCAGCAGCCAAGATTTCCAGGGAAGCTCTGGAAACACCATATATTTT. It specifies CASSQDFQGSSGNTIYF.

The chain couples TRBV29-1 to TRBJ2-7; no clear D. Trimming removed 3 bases from V and 3 bases from J, with 6 bases in between. This CDR3 comprises 11 residues. Germline V lookup: CDR1 SQVTM, CDR2 ANQGSEA. CDR3: CSVDNSYEQYF. The CDR3 coding sequence is TGCAGCGTTGACAACAGCTACGAGCAGTACTTC.

The chain carries TRBV6-1 and TRBJ2-1; the match to TRBD2 covers 14 bases. The CDR3 sequence is 14 residues long. The J segment lost 10 bases and the V segment lost 1 base, leaving 0 bases of the junction unmatched. Germline CDR1 and CDR2: MNHNS and SASEGT. The CDR3 loop is CASSEGTSGGEQFF. CDR3 nucleotides: TGTGCCAGCAGTGAAGGGACTAGCGGGGGGGAGCAGTTCTTC.